A selection of T cell receptor beta chains follows, all from one sample in a study of CD8+CD57+ T cells in acquired aplastic anemia. MiXCR, run by TCRdb on the reads, gives a single entry per CDR3 protein. The sample contains roughly 98,000 distinct CDR3 sequences, around 62% of which appear only once. The material sequenced was sorted CD4+, CD8+, or CD8+CD57+ T cells (not recorded which) from PBMCs. These receptors were obtained from a human donor with aplastic anemia. The CDR3 runs from the conserved cysteine through the conserved F or W. The D gene is left open where the match is weak. The size entry is marked missing in some rows and otherwise reads once, few, many or a size class.

v_gene	j_gene	d_gene	abundance	CDR3aa	CDR3nt
TRBV15	TRBJ2-3	.	.	CATSRDPVHLTGSDTQYF	TGTGCCACCAGCAGAGATCCCGTTCACCTCACAGGGTCAGATACGCAGTATTTT
TRBV19	TRBJ2-3	TRBD1	.	CASTPGQGAAGVLDTQYF	TGTGCCAGTACCCCGGGACAGGGTGCCGCGGGAGTGTTGGATACGCAGTATTTT
TRBV5-4	TRBJ1-6	.	.	CASSFAWGGAIGNNSPLHF	TGTGCCAGCAGCTTCGCTTGGGGAGGGGCAATAGGGAATAATTCACCCCTCCACTTT
TRBV24-1	TRBJ2-3	.	few	CATSQGRNTQYF	TGTGCCACCAGCCAGGGAAGGAATACGCAGTATTTT
TRBV12-3/TRBV12-4	TRBJ2-7	.	.	CASSSSDRPSSEQYF	TGTGCCAGCAGTTCATCGGACCGCCCATCATCCGAGCAGTACTTC
TRBV20-1	TRBJ2-1	.	.	CSAPNRDSKYNEQFF	TGCAGTGCGCCTAATCGGGACTCGAAATACAATGAGCAGTTCTTC
TRBV20-1	TRBJ2-7	TRBD1	.	CSATGTGLGYEQYF	TGCAGTGCTACCGGGACAGGGCTGGGTTACGAGCAGTACTTC
TRBV6-1	TRBJ1-1	.	.	CASSPTGTRNTEAFF	TGTGCCAGCAGCCCCACCGGGACACGTAACACTGAAGCTTTCTTT
TRBV7-9	TRBJ2-2	TRBD2	many	CASSTSETGELFF	TGTGCCAGCAGCACTAGCGAGACCGGGGAGCTGTTTTTT
TRBV25-1	TRBJ2-7	.	.	CASSEVKYEQYF	TGTGCTAGCAGTGAAGTGAAGTACGAGCAGTACTTC